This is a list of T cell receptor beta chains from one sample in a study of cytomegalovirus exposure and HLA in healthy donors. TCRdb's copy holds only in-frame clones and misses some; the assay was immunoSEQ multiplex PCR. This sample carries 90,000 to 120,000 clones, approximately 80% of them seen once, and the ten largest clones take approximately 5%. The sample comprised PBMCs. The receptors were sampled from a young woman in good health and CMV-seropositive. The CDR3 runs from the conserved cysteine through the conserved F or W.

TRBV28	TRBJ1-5	CASRTGSLTYSNQPQHF
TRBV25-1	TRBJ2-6	CASSEPGDFSGANVLTF
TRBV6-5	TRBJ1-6	CASREGGQHSPLHF
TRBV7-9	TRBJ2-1	CASSPRWDSPNEQFF
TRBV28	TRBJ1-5	CASTLPTGSNQPQHF
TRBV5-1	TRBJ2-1	CASSLVRGNNEQFF
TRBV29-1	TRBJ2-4	CSAEEGRAKNIQYF
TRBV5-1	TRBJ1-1	CASSPWTGNTEAFF
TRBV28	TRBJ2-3	CASSSPGLATDTQYF
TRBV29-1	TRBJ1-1	CSGRTGGNTEAFF
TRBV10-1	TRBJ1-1	CASSDPGNTEAFF
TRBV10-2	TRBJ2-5	CATTRDNQETQYF
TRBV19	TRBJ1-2	CASSMTGNGYGYTF
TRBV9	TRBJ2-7	CASNHGGSGSIYEQYF
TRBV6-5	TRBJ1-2	CASSYSRRDGYTF
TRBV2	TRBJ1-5	CASNRESQGNQPQHF
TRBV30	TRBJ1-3	CAWSLGNTIYF
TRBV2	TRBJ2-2	CASEGGFRTGELFF
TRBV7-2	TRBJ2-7	CASSLAGEGEQYF
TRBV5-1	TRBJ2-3	CASRQKRESVDTQYF
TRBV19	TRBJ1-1	CASSITVNTEAFF
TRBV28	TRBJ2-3	CASSFGLAGLSDTQYF
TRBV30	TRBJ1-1	CAWGDMTNTEAFF
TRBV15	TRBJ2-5	CATSSTGLAGKETQYF
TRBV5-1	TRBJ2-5	CASSLGQGETQYF
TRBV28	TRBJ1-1	CASSLFAEAFF
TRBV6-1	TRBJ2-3	CASSEGLAIDTQYF
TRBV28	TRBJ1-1	CASSPLMWGRVNTEAFF
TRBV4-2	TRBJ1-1	CASSPDLNTEAFF
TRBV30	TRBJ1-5	CAWSRGHSNQPQHF
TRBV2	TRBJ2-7	CASSEAPTPGGEQYF
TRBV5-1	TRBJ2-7	CASSLDPGLAGGEQYF
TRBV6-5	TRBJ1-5	CASSSQQGAPPQHF
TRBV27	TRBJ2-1	CASSSAYSSYNEQFF
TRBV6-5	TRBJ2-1	CASRLSGSAYNEQFF